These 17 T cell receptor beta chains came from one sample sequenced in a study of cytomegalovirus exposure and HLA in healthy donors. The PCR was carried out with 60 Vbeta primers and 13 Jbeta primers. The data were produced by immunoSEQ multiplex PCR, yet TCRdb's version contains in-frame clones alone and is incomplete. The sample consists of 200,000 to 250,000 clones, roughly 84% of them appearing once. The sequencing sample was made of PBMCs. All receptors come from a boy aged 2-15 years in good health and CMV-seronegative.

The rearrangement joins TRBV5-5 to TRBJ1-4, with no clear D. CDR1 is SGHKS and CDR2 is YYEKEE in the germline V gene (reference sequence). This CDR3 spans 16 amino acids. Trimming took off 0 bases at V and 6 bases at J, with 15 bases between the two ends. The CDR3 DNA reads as TGTGCCAGCAGCTTGGAAGGTAACACCGACTATGAAAAACTGTTTTTT. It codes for CASSLEGNTDYEKLFF.

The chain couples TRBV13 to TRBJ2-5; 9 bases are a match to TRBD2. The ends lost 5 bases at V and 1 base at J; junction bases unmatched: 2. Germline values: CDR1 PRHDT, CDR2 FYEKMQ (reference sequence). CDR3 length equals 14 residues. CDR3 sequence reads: CASSQAGGQETQYF. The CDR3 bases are TGTGCCAGCAGCCAAGCGGGGGGCCAAGAGACCCAGTACTTC.

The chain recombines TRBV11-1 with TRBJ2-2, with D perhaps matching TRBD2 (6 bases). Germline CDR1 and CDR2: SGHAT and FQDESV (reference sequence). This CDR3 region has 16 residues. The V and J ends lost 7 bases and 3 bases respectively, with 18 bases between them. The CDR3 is CASNRGRGADTGELFF. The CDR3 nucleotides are TGTGCCAGCAACCGCGGGCGGGGAGCGGACACCGGGGAGCTGTTTTTT.

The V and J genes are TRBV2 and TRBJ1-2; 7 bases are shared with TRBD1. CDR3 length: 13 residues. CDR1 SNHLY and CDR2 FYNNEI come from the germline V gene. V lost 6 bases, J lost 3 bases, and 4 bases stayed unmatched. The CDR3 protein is CASRAGTDYGYTF. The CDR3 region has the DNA TGTGCCAGCAGAGCCGGGACAGACTATGGCTACACCTTC.

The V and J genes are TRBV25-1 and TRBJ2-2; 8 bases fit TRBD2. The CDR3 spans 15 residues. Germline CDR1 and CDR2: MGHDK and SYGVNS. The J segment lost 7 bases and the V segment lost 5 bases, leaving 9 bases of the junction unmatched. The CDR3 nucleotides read TGTGCCAGCAGTTCCTCGGGGGGGGCCAACGGGGAGCTGTTTTTT. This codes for CASSSSGGANGELFF.

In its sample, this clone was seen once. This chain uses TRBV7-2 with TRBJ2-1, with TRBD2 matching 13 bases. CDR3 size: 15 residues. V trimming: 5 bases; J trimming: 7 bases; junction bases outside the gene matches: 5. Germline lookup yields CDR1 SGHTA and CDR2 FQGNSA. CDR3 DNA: TGTGCCAGCAGCGCTCGACTAGCGGGGGGAAATGAGCAGTTCTTC. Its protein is CASSARLAGGNEQFF.

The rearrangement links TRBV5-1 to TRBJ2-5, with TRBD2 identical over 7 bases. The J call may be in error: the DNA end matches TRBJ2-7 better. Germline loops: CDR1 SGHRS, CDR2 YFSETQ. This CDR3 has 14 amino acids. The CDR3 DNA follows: TGCGCCAGCAGCTTGGTGGGGGGGGAATACGAGCAGTACTTC. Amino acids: CASSLVGGEYEQYF.

Here the CDR3 reads CASGGDLTGSNEKLFF. CDR3 sequence (DNA): TGTGCCAGCGGGGGAGATCTGACAGGGAGTAATGAAAAACTGTTTTTT. The chain uses TRBV2 and TRBJ1-4, with 7 bases aligning to TRBD1. The CDR3 totals 16 residues. Germline trimming cut 8 bases from V and 4 bases from J; bases unmatched to any gene: 13. The germline V gene encodes CDR1 SNHLY and CDR2 FYNNEI.

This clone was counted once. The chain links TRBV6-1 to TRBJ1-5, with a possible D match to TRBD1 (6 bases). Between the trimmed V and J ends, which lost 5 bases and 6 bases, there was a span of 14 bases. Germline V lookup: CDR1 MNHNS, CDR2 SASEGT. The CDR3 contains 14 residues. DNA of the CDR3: TGTGCCAGCAGTTTAACGGGGGGCTCTCAGCCCCAGCATTTT. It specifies CASSLTGGSQPQHF.

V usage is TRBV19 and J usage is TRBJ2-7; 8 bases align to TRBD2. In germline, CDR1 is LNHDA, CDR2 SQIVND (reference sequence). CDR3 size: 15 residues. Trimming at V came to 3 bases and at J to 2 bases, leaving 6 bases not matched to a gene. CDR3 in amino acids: CASSIGQRGTYEQYF. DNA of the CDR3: TGTGCCAGTAGTATCGGTCAGCGGGGGACCTACGAGCAGTACTTC.

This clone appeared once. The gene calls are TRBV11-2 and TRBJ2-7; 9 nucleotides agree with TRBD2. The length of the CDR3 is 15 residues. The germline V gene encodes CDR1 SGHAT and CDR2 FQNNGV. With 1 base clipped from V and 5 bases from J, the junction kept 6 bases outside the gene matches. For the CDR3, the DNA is TGTGCCAGCAGCTTAGGCGCGGGAGGGATCCACGAGCAGTACTTC. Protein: CASSLGAGGIHEQYF.

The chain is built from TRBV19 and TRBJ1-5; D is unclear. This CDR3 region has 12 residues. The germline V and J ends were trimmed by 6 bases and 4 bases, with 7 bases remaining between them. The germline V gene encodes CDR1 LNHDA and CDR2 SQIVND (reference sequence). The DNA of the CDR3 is TGTGCCAGTAGGTCGGGAAATCAGCCCCAGCATTTT. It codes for CASRSGNQPQHF.

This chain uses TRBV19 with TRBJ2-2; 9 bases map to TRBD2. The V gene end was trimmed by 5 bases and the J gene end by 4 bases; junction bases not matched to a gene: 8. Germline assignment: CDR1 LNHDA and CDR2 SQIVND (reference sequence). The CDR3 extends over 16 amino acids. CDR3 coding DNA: TGTGCCAGTAGTCTCGGGGGACTAGCCGGCACCGGGGAGCTGTTTTTT. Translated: CASSLGGLAGTGELFF.

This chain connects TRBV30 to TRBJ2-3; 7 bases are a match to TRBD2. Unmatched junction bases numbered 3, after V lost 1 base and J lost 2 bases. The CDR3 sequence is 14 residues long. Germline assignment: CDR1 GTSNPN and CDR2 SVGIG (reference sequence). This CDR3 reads CAWSASGSTDTQYF. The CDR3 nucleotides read TGTGCCTGGAGTGCTAGCGGTTCCACAGATACGCAGTATTTT.

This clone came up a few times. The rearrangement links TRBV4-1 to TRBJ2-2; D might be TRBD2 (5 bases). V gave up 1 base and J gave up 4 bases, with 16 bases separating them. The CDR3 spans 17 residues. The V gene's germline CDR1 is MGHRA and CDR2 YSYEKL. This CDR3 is CASSQVWKEVGTGELFF. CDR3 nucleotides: TGCGCCAGCAGCCAAGTTTGGAAGGAGGTTGGCACCGGGGAGCTGTTTTTT.

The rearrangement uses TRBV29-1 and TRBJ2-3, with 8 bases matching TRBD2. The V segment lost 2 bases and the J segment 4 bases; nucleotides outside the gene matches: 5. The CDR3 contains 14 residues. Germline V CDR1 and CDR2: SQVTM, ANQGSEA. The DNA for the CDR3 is TGCAGCGTTGAACCGGGCGGGAGGCCAGATACGCAGTATTTT. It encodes CSVEPGGRPDTQYF.

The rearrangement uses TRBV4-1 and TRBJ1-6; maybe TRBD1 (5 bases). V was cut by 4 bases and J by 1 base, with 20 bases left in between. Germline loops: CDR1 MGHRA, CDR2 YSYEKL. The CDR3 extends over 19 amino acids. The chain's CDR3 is CASSLIFGQHQSYNSPLHF. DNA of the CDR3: TGCGCCAGCAGCCTGATTTTCGGACAACACCAATCCTATAATTCACCCCTCCACTTT.